Each of the 28 T cell receptor beta chains below was sequenced from the same sample in a study of spatial heterogeneity in lung cancer (dated by TCRdb to between 2018 and 2021). The sample's time point, from its label and the paper: sample taken at primary tumor resection. Whole RNA extracted from tumor and nontumor lung tissue, or from cryopreserved PBMC samples, was used for TCR sequencing without cell sorting. The library was obtained by 5' RACE. TCRdb records NextSeq 500 as the sequencer. TCRdb reanalyzed the raw reads on its own, using fastp at Q25 for trimming and MiXCR for clone calling, and kept in-frame beta chains. Each record represents a unique CDR3 protein, reported with the most common genes and DNA among its rows. A total of some 87,000 distinct CDR3 sequences appear in this sample, around 8.6% of them only once. The top ten hold 6% to 7.5% of the sample. Sequencing used PBMCs, obtained at surgery. These receptors all stem from a male donor with early-stage non-small cell lung cancer.

The chain links TRBV24-1 to TRBJ2-3; TRBD1 is a possible D gene (6 bases). V was pared by 7 bases and J by 0 bases, with 10 bases between. Germline loops: CDR1 KGHDR, CDR2 SFDVKD. This CDR3 spans 14 amino acids. For the CDR3, the DNA is TGTGCCACCAGCCCGGGACAAAGCACAGATACGCAGTATTTT. It codes for CATSPGQSTDTQYF.

In this sample, this clonotype turned up a few times. The genes are TRBV6-6 and TRBJ2-5; no definite D call. CDR3 length: 16 residues. The V gene's germline CDR1 is MNHNY and CDR2 SVGAGI (reference sequence). V shed 0 bases and J shed 2 bases, with 13 bases lying between them. For the CDR3, the DNA is TGTGCCAGCAGTTACTCGAGGAACCCCTTACAAGAGACCCAGTACTTC. This translates into CASSYSRNPLQETQYF.

This clonotype was counted many times. J is TRBJ2-7 and V is TRBV28, with D possibly matching TRBD1 (6 bases). The CDR3 runs to 15 residues. CDR1 and CDR2 (germline): MDHEN, SYDVKM. Trimming stripped 5 bases from V and 1 base from J, with 15 bases between. In DNA form, the CDR3 reads TGTGCCAGCAGTGCCGTGAGGGGGATATCCTACGAGCAGTACTTC. Residues: CASSAVRGISYEQYF.

This clonotype has a count of ten or more. The V and J genes are TRBV7-8 and TRBJ1-6, with no clear D. Germline CDR1 and CDR2: SGHVS and FQNEAQ. The V end lost 1 base, the J end lost 5 bases, and 9 bases lay between the germline ends. The CDR3 extends over 15 amino acids. This CDR3 is CASSLVGSDNSPLHF. The CDR3 bases are TGTGCCAGCAGCTTAGTTGGCTCGGATAATTCACCCCTCCACTTT.

This chain joins TRBV10-2 and TRBJ2-7; TRBD2 is a possible D gene (6 bases). This CDR3 comprises 14 residues. CDR1 is WSHSY, CDR2 SAAADI, per germline. V was cut by 2 bases and J by 0 bases, with 8 bases left in between. The CDR3 DNA reads as TGCGCCAGCAGTGAGGAGGGAGGCTCCTACGAGCAGTACTTC. It encodes CASSEEGGSYEQYF.

V and J are TRBV25-1 and TRBJ2-1, with 8 bases that match TRBD1. The length of the CDR3 is 15 residues. The germline gives CDR1 MGHDK, CDR2 SYGVNS. V was pared by 6 bases and J by 3 bases, with 7 bases of the junction left unmatched. CDR3 coding DNA: TGTGCCAGCAGGAATGACAGGGGAGTCTACAATGAGCAGTTCTTC. Translation gives CASRNDRGVYNEQFF.

This clonotype was recorded a few times. The chain joins TRBV20-1 to TRBJ2-3; the D gene is possibly TRBD2 (6 bases). Germline V gene lookup returns CDR1 DFQATT and CDR2 SNEGSKA (reference sequence). CDR3 length: 16 residues. Trimming shortened V by 3 bases and J by 7 bases, and 23 bases separated the two germline ends. CDR3 sequence (DNA): TGCAGTGCTAGTCTCAGCGGGCCCCTCGGACTCTATACGCAGTATTTT. Translating it yields CSASLSGPLGLYTQYF.

This clonotype was seen at least ten times. This rearrangement joins TRBV4-3 to TRBJ2-7; D uncertain. The ends were cut back, 4 bases at V and 5 bases at J, with 15 bases in the middle. Germline lookup yields CDR1 LGHNA and CDR2 YSLEER. This CDR3 is built from 14 residues. CDR3 region: CASSRQAGWDEQYF. In DNA form, the CDR3 reads TGCGCCAGCAGCCGCCAAGCCGGTTGGGACGAGCAGTACTTC.

This clonotype was seen repeatedly, ten times or more. The chain recombines TRBV25-1 with TRBJ2-5, with a weak D call TRBD1 (6 bases). This CDR3 region has 13 residues. V was trimmed by 5 bases and J by 2 bases, leaving 9 bases between them. Germline V lookup: CDR1 MGHDK, CDR2 SYGVNS. CDR3 loop: CASSPTGQETQYF. The CDR3 DNA sequence: TGTGCCAGCAGTCCGACAGGACAAGAGACCCAGTACTTC. The complete variable domain, with remaining parts taken from reference TRBV25-1 and TRBJ2-5, reads EADIYQTPRYLVIGTGKKITLECSQTMGHDKMYWYQQDPGMELHLIHYSYGVNSTEKGDLSSESTVSRIRTEHFPLTLESARPSHTSQYLCASSPTGQETQYFGPGTRLLVL.

This clonotype was seen ten or more times. This chain uses TRBV20-1 with TRBJ1-5; 9 nucleotides align to TRBD1. The CDR3 runs 15 residues. Germline CDR1 is DFQATT and CDR2 is SNEGSKA (reference sequence). The V gene end was trimmed by 4 bases and the J gene end by 1 base; junction bases not matched to a gene: 5. Here the CDR3 DNA reads TGCAGTGCTAAACCCGACAGGGGGAGCAATCAGCCCCAGCATTTT. It translates to CSAKPDRGSNQPQHF.

Many counts were recorded for this clonotype. This chain joins TRBV5-1 and TRBJ2-2, with D perhaps matching TRBD1 (5 bases). The CDR3 extends over 14 amino acids. Germline V lookup: CDR1 SGHRS, CDR2 YFSETQ. The V gene lost 0 bases and the J gene lost 5 bases, with 8 bases spanning the gap. Here the CDR3 DNA reads TGCGCCAGCAGCTTGGGGGCAGGGACCGGGGAGCTGTTTTTT. This translates into CASSLGAGTGELFF.

To note about this clonotype: The junction shows a germline mismatch at one end, possibly a read error. V gene TRBV10-3 combines with J gene TRBJ2-1; unclear D gene. Germline-derived CDR1 and CDR2 are ENHRY and SYGVKD. This CDR3 is built from 12 residues. The CDR3 coding sequence is TGTGCCTTCAGTGAGGTGGTTGAGGAGCAGTTCTTC. Protein: CAFSEVVEEQFF.

This clonotype was detected many times. The chain joins TRBV5-5 to TRBJ1-1, with a weak D call TRBD1 (5 bases). V gave up 0 bases and J gave up 10 bases, with 13 bases separating them. Germline V CDR1 and CDR2: SGHKS, YYEKEE (reference sequence). The CDR3 runs to 13 residues. The CDR3 sequence is CASSLGPQGVAFF. The CDR3 DNA sequence: TGTGCCAGCAGCTTGGGTCCGCAGGGTGTAGCTTTCTTT.

This clonotype was seen only a few times. This chain uses TRBV6-5 with TRBJ1-6, with TRBD1 identical over 9 bases. The J segment lost 10 bases and the V segment lost 7 bases, leaving 11 bases of the junction unmatched. Looked up from germline, CDR1 is MNHEY and CDR2 is SVGAGI. The CDR3 has 15 residues. Here the CDR3 DNA reads TGTGCCAGCACCATAGGGACAGGGAGATACTCACCCCTCCACTTT. Translation: CASTIGTGRYSPLHF.

This clonotype showed up just a few times. This rearrangement joins TRBV4-2 to TRBJ1-3; weak D call: TRBD1 (6 bases). Trimming cost V 4 bases and J 3 bases, with 13 bases left between them. Per the germline V gene, CDR1 is LGHNA and CDR2 is YNFKEQ. There are 15 residues in the CDR3. The CDR3: CASSREQGNGNTIYF. CDR3 nucleotides: TGTGCCAGCAGCCGAGAACAGGGAAATGGAAACACCATATATTTT.

The V gene is TRBV4-2, the J gene TRBJ2-7; 7 nucleotides align to TRBD2. CDR1 and CDR2 (germline): LGHNA, YNFKEQ. The V segment lost 0 bases and the J segment 4 bases; nucleotides outside the gene matches: 6. This CDR3 is 15 amino acids long. The CDR3 DNA sequence: TGTGCCAGCAGCCAAGATGGGCGGGGGATGTACGAGCAGTACTTC. Protein: CASSQDGRGMYEQYF.

This clonotype was recorded at least ten times. This rearrangement joins TRBV5-1 to TRBJ2-5; TRBD1 might be the D (6 bases). Germline-derived CDR1 and CDR2 are SGHRS and YFSETQ. The CDR3 sequence is 13 residues long. The V end was cut by 4 bases, the J end by 1 base, with 8 bases between. The CDR3 DNA follows: TGCGCCAGCAGCAGGACAGTCCAAGAGACCCAGTACTTC. This codes for CASSRTVQETQYF. The complete variable domain, with remaining parts taken from reference TRBV5-1 and TRBJ2-5, reads KAGVTQTPRYLIKTRGQQVTLSCSPISGHRSVSWYQQTPGQGLQFLFEYFSETQRNKGNFPGRFSGRQFSNSRSEMNVSTLELGDSALYLCASSRTVQETQYFGPGTRLLVL.

This clonotype was counted only a few times. V usage is TRBV7-2 and J usage is TRBJ2-5; D unclear. The CDR3 contains 12 residues. Trimming removed 6 bases from V and 3 bases from J, with 8 bases in between. The germline gives CDR1 SGHTA, CDR2 FQGNSA. In DNA form, the CDR3 reads TGTGCCAGCAGTAGTGGGGAAGAGACCCAGTACTTC. This encodes CASSSGEETQYF.

At least ten counts were recorded for this clonotype. The CDR3 region is CNAWTSGRDEQFF. The DNA for the CDR3 is TGCAACGCTTGGACTAGCGGGAGGGATGAGCAGTTCTTC. The chain recombines TRBV20-1 with TRBJ2-1; TRBD2 agrees at 15 bases. CDR1 and CDR2 (germline): DFQATT, SNEGSKA (reference sequence). This CDR3 has 13 residues.

The chain is built from TRBV28 and TRBJ1-2, with 9 bases lining up with TRBD1. Looked up from germline, CDR1 is MDHEN and CDR2 is SYDVKM. This CDR3 is built from 14 residues. J was trimmed by 6 bases and V by 3 bases; bases with no gene match: 5. CDR3 loop: CASSFGTGMHGYTF. CDR3 sequence (DNA): TGTGCCAGCAGTTTTGGGACAGGGATGCATGGCTACACCTTC.

In its sample, this clonotype was seen a few times. This chain joins TRBV15 and TRBJ2-1; D possibly corresponds to TRBD2 (7 bases). V lost 0 bases and J lost 12, with 18 bases in between. The CDR3 is made up of 15 amino acids. Looked up from germline, CDR1 is LNHNV and CDR2 is YYDKDF (reference sequence). The DNA of the CDR3 is TGTGCCACCAGCAGAGATACGGGGGGCCCGCCGGGGCAGTTCTTC. Its translation: CATSRDTGGPPGQFF.

This clonotype has just a few counts. The chain employs TRBV7-6 and TRBJ2-7; 7 positions match TRBD1. The germline gives CDR1 SGHVS, CDR2 FNYEAQ. The ends lost 5 bases at V and 3 bases at J; junction bases unmatched: 7. The CDR3 covers 14 residues. This chain's CDR3 is CASSRGQTNYEQYF. CDR3 sequence (DNA): TGTGCCAGCAGCAGGGGACAGACTAACTACGAGCAGTACTTC.

In its sample, this clonotype was seen many times. The chain has TRBV7-2 and TRBJ2-5, with D maybe TRBD2 (6 bases). Germline CDR1 SGHTA, CDR2 FQGNSA. Deletions cut 4 bases from V and 1 base from J, with 7 bases between. The CDR3 runs 13 residues. CDR3 amino acids: CASSYGGQETQYF. In DNA, the CDR3 is TGTGCCAGCAGCTACGGGGGCCAAGAGACCCAGTACTTC.

This clonotype was observed at least ten times. The rearrangement joins TRBV24-1 to TRBJ2-3; D gene uncertain. The CDR3 has 12 amino acids. V shed 9 bases and J shed 0 bases, with 6 bases lying between them. Germline lookup yields CDR1 KGHDR and CDR2 SFDVKD. This CDR3 reads CATPGSTDTQYF. The DNA for the CDR3 is TGTGCCACCCCCGGCAGCACAGATACGCAGTATTTT.

V usage is TRBV6-2 or TRBV6-3 and J usage is TRBJ2-1; 8 bases align to TRBD2. The germline gives CDR1 MNHEY, CDR2 SVGEGT. The V gene end was trimmed by 8 bases and the J gene end by 4 bases; junction bases not matched to a gene: 1. The CDR3 consists of 12 residues. Written as DNA, the CDR3 is TGTGCCAGCCAGCGGGGGTACAATGAGCAGTTCTTC. As protein: CASQRGYNEQFF.

The sample holds many counts of this clonotype. The chain joins TRBV29-1 to TRBJ2-7; the match to TRBD1 covers 10 bases. Germline CDR1 is SQVTM and CDR2 is ANQGSEA. This CDR3 region has 11 residues. The V gene end was trimmed by 6 bases and the J gene end by 6 bases; junction bases not matched to a gene: 2. The chain's CDR3 is CSVDRGGEQYF. In nucleotides, the CDR3 is TGCAGCGTGGACAGGGGGGGCGAGCAGTACTTC.

The table lists this clonotype with a few counts. J is TRBJ2-7 and V is TRBV5-4; 9 bases are a match to TRBD2. V lost 2 bases to trimming and J lost 6 bases; unmatched junction nucleotides: 6. The CDR3 loop spans 14 amino acids. Germline V gene data show CDR1 as SGHNT and CDR2 as YYREEE (reference sequence). In DNA, the CDR3 is TGTGCCAGCAGCTTAAGCGGGGGGAGGGCCGAGCAGTACTTC. This sequence encodes CASSLSGGRAEQYF.

This clonotype appeared many times. The V and J genes are TRBV10-2 and TRBJ2-7, with D perhaps TRBD2 (5 bases). Trimming left V 4 bases short and J 3 bases short, with 16 bases between. The CDR3 has 15 amino acids. Germline V gene sequence: CDR1 WSHSY, CDR2 SAAADI. CDR3 bases: TGCGCCAGCAGTGTAGACCTCATAACTAGCTACGAGCAGTACTTC. As protein: CASSVDLITSYEQYF.